These 14 T cell receptor beta chains came from one sample sequenced in a study of T-cell memory formation after mild COVID-19. TCRdb fed the 5' RACE reads into MiXCR, producing one record per CDR3 protein. The data show some 270,000 distinct CDR3 sequences, 15% seen once. The sequencing input was PBMCs or a T cell subset sorted from them (not recorded which). These receptors originate from an adult woman who had mild COVID-19 (a few samples of this study predate the infection). Cell type and time point are not known.

This clonotype was recorded a few times. The chain carries TRBV18 and TRBJ1-3; 7 bases match TRBD1. The length of the CDR3 is 17 residues. J gave up 0 bases and V 4 bases, and 9 bases lay outside the gene matches. Germline V gene sequence: CDR1 KGHSH, CDR2 LQKENI. The CDR3 reads CASSLGTEGISGNTIYF. Written as DNA, the CDR3 is TGTGCCAGCTCACTCGGGACAGAAGGTATCTCTGGAAACACCATATATTTT.

The chain's CDR3 is CASSPLGTSGSETQYF. The CDR3 DNA is TGTGCCAGCAGCCCTCTCGGGACTAGCGGGAGTGAGACCCAGTACTTC. The rearrangement uses TRBV7-8 and TRBJ2-5; TRBD2 matches at 14 bases. Germline V gives CDR1 SGHVS, CDR2 FQNEAQ. The CDR3 has 16 amino acids. V was clipped by 5 bases and J by 5 bases; unmatched bases: 7.

Many counts were recorded for this clonotype. The chain recombines TRBV7-9 with TRBJ2-5; TRBD2 aligns across 9 bases. Per germline, CDR1 SEHNR and CDR2 FQNEAQ (reference sequence). The CDR3 is 14 residues long. Germline trimming cut 3 bases from V and 5 bases from J; bases unmatched to any gene: 4. Here the CDR3 reads CASSFSGSGETQYF. The CDR3 region has the DNA TGTGCCAGCAGCTTTAGCGGGAGCGGCGAGACCCAGTACTTC.

This clonotype was detected a few times. The CDR3 nucleotides are TGTGCCAGCAGCGGGGGAAAGGGGACAGATACGCAGTATTTT. It translates to CASSGGKGTDTQYF. The chain is built from TRBV9 and TRBJ2-3; weak D call: TRBD1 (5 bases). The CDR3 is 14 amino acids. V lost 3 bases and J lost 3, with 11 bases in between. Germline-derived CDR1 and CDR2 are SGDLS and YYNGEE.

This clonotype was counted only a few times. This sequence joins TRBV21-1 and TRBJ1-4; the table's D call, TRBD1, has no DNA check behind it. TRBV21-1 is a pseudogene. The CDR3 runs to 17 residues. As DNA, the CDR3 is TGTGCCAGCAGCAAAGATTCGGATCAGGGCGGCGGTGAAAAACTGTTTTTT. Translating gives CASSKDSDQGGGEKLFF.

V and J are TRBV12-3 or TRBV12-4 and TRBJ2-7; 7 positions agree with TRBD1. After removal of 6 bases from V and 2 bases from J, the junction contained 7 bases not matched to a gene. The CDR3 spans 14 residues. The CDR3 loop is CASSNSGTAYEQYF. The DNA for the CDR3 is TGTGCCAGCAGCAACTCGGGGACAGCCTACGAGCAGTACTTC.

Only a few counts were recorded for this clonotype. The gene calls are TRBV7-9 and TRBJ2-3; 8 nucleotides align to TRBD2. Germline CDR1 is SEHNR and CDR2 is FQNEAQ (reference sequence). J gave up 1 base and V 0 bases, and 9 bases lay outside the gene matches. CDR3 size: 18 residues. CDR3 nucleotides: TGTGCCAGCAGCTTAGCGCTAATAGTGACTAGCGGCACAGATACGCAGTATTTT. Amino acid sequence: CASSLALIVTSGTDTQYF. The variable domain in full, with the rest retrieved from reference TRBV7-9 and TRBJ2-3, is DTGVSQNPRHKITKRGQNVTFRCDPISEHNRLYWYRQTLGQGPEFLTYFQNEAQLEKSRLLSDRFSAERPKGSFSTLEIQRTEQGDSAMYLCASSLALIVTSGTDTQYFGPGTRLTVL.

The chain carries TRBV20-1 and TRBJ1-2, with unresolved D. The CDR3 runs to 14 residues. The ends were cut back, 3 bases at V and 4 bases at J, with 15 bases in the middle. The germline V gene has CDR1 DFQATT and CDR2 SNEGSKA (reference sequence). CDR3 region: CSARIPFLSYGYTF. The DNA for the CDR3 is TGCAGTGCTAGGATCCCCTTTCTTAGCTATGGCTACACCTTC.

Many counts were recorded for this clonotype. The chain uses TRBV29-1 and TRBJ2-7; D remains unclear. The germline V gene encodes CDR1 SQVTM and CDR2 ANQGSEA. The CDR3 loop spans 12 amino acids. Trimming removed 7 bases at V and 2 bases at J, with 12 bases between. CDR3 sequence: CSGWTATYEQYF. As DNA, the CDR3 is TGCAGCGGATGGACGGCGACCTACGAGCAGTACTTC.

In this sample, this clonotype turned up a few times. The rearrangement links TRBV11-2 to TRBJ1-2; D possibly corresponds to TRBD1 (6 bases). The CDR3 contains 14 residues. The V gene lost 5 bases and the J gene lost 8 bases, with 18 bases spanning the gap. Germline CDR1 is SGHAT and CDR2 is FQNNGV. CDR3 DNA: TGTGCCAGCAGCCATACGACAGGAAGAAGGGGCTACACCTTC. Translation gives CASSHTTGRRGYTF.

This clonotype was observed a handful of times. The rearrangement links TRBV3-1 to TRBJ2-1; D possibly corresponds to TRBD1 (6 bases). V shed 6 bases and J shed 7 bases, with 19 bases lying between them. The germline V gene has CDR1 LGHDT and CDR2 YNNKEL (reference sequence). The CDR3 loop spans 15 amino acids. The CDR3 nucleotides read TGTGCCAGCAGAGGGGGTGGGTCATGGTCAAATGAGCAGTTCTTC. Its protein product is CASRGGGSWSNEQFF.

This chain uses TRBV7-2 with TRBJ2-7, with a tentative D call TRBD2 (6 bases). Germline assignment: CDR1 SGHTA and CDR2 FQGNSA. The CDR3 is 14 amino acids. V dropped 5 bases and J dropped 6 bases, with 17 bases sitting between them. As DNA, the CDR3 is TGTGCCAGCAGCCCCGGCAGGGAGGTGAGCGAGCAGTACTTC. This sequence encodes CASSPGREVSEQYF.

In its sample, this clonotype was seen a few times. The chain links TRBV6-6 to TRBJ1-3; the D is unclear. Germline V CDR1 and CDR2: MNHNY, SVGAGI (reference sequence). The CDR3 has 14 amino acids. Trimming shortened V by 2 bases and J by 0 bases, and 5 bases separated the two germline ends. The CDR3, as DNA: TGTGCCAGCAGTTACCAGCTCTCTGGAAACACCATATATTTT. The encoded protein is CASSYQLSGNTIYF.

This clonotype was observed a few times. V is TRBV6-5 and J is TRBJ1-1; 9 bases fit TRBD1. The CDR3 spans 14 residues. The germline V gene encodes CDR1 MNHEY and CDR2 SVGAGI. After removal of 6 bases from V and 5 bases from J, the junction contained 7 bases not matched to a gene. CDR3 sequence (DNA): TGTGCCAGCAGCCGGGGACAGGGATATACTGAAGCTTTCTTT. Protein sequence: CASSRGQGYTEAFF.